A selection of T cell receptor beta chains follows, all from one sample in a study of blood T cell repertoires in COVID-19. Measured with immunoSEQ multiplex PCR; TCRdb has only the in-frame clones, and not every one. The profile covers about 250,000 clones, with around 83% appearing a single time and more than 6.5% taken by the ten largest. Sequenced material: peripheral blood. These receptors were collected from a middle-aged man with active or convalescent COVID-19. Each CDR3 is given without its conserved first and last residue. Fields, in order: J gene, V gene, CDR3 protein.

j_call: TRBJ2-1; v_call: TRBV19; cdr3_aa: ASSFGLGQGQF
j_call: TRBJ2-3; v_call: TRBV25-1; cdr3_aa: ASRTVDTQY
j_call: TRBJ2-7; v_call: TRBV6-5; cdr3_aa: ASSYSGQGLGEQY
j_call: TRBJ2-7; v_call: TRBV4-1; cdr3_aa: ASSQEVEFYEQY
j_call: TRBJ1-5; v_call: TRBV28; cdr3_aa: ASSPRASERGQPQH
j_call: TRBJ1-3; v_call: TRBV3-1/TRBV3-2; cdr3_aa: ASSQVGQIVSGNTIY
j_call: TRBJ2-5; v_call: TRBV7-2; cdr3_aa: ASSLGLAGGRETQY
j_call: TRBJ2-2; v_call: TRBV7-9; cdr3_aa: ASSLGSGAAGELF
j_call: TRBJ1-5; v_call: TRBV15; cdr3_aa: ATSRDQGGRPQH
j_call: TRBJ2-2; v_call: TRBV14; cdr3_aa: ASSQVPNGELF
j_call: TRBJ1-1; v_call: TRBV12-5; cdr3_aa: ASGFTGQFRTEAF
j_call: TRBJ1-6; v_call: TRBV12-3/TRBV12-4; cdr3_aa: ATGRAFNSPLH
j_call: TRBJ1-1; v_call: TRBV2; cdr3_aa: ASIKDTNTEAF
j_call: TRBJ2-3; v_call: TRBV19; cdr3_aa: ASSSDRAGADTQY
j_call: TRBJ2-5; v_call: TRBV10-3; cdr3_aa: AISDSVREGETQY
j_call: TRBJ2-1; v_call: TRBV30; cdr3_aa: AWSVGTGTSAYNEQF
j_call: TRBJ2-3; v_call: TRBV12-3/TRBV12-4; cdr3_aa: ATVGAPDTQY
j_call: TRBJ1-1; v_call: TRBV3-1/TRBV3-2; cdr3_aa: ASSPSGTVNTEAF
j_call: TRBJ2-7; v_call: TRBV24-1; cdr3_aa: ATSRGVGYYEQY
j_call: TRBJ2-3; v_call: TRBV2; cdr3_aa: ASSPRLAGGSDTQY
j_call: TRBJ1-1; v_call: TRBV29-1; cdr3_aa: SVLTQGDTEAF
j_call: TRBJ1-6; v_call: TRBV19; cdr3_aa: ASSEDSYPNSPLH
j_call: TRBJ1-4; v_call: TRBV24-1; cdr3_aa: ATSDPGQGVYEKLF